Below are 18 T cell receptor beta chains sequenced from a single sample in a study of cytomegalovirus exposure and HLA in healthy donors. PCR primers comprised 60 Vbeta and 13 Jbeta primers. Some clones are missing from TCRdb's copy, which holds only in-frame ones; the method was immunoSEQ multiplex PCR. Found here are 150,000 to 200,000 clones, about 90% of them singletons; the top ten hold over 0.2%. The source material was PBMCs. Receptors were obtained from a girl in the first two years of life in good health and CMV-seronegative.

The chain links TRBV18 to TRBJ1-2, with D perhaps TRBD1 (6 bases). Germline V gene data show CDR1 as KGHSH and CDR2 as LQKENI. The CDR3 consists of 15 residues. Between the trimmed V and J ends, which lost 1 base and 5 bases, there was a span of 14 bases. The CDR3 sequence: CASSPRQETGYGYTF. CDR3 DNA sequence: TGTGCCAGCTCACCACGCCAGGAAACAGGGTATGGCTACACCTTC.

The chain combines TRBV6-1 with TRBJ1-4; D perhaps matches TRBD1 (5 bases). The germline gives CDR1 MNHNS, CDR2 SASEGT. CDR3 length: 13 residues. V was clipped by 5 bases and J by 6 bases, with 10 bases between them. The CDR3 region is CASSRGYDEKLFF. The DNA for the CDR3 is TGTGCCAGCAGTAGGGGATATGATGAAAAACTGTTTTTT.

The V and J genes are TRBV5-4 and TRBJ1-5; no reliable D call. CDR3 length: 12 residues. The germline V gene has CDR1 SGHNT and CDR2 YYREEE (reference sequence). V lost 3 bases, J lost 5 bases, and 6 bases lay in between. The CDR3 nucleotides read TGTGCCAGCAGCTCTCAGGATCAGCCCCAGCATTTT. Translated, it gives CASSSQDQPQHF.

The rearrangement links TRBV7-2 to TRBJ2-4; tentative D call: TRBD1 (6 bases). Germline V gene sequence: CDR1 SGHTA, CDR2 FQGNSA. This CDR3 spans 15 amino acids. Between the trimmed V and J ends, which lost 2 bases and 2 bases, there was a span of 10 bases. The chain's CDR3 is CASSLTGLTKNIQYF. As DNA, the CDR3 is TGTGCCAGCAGCTTAACAGGGCTAACCAAAAACATTCAGTACTTC.

The chain is built from TRBV10-3 and TRBJ1-2; 11 bases are shared with TRBD1. The germline gives CDR1 ENHRY, CDR2 SYGVKD. This CDR3 is 14 amino acids long. The V and J ends lost 4 bases and 2 bases, in that order; junction bases with no gene match: 0. The CDR3 bases are TGTGCCATCAGTGGGACAGGGGGCAACTATGGCTACACCTTC. Amino acids: CAISGTGGNYGYTF.

The sample holds one count of this clone. The chain employs TRBV29-1 and TRBJ2-2; possibly TRBD1 for D (6 bases). Per the germline V gene, CDR1 is SQVTM and CDR2 is ANQGSEA. This CDR3 comprises 18 residues. V dropped 5 bases and J dropped 1 base, with 23 bases sitting between them. This CDR3 is CSVSADPRQALNTGELFF. In DNA form, the CDR3 reads TGCAGCGTTTCTGCGGATCCGAGACAGGCGCTGAACACCGGGGAGCTGTTTTTT.

CDR3 sequence reads: CASSLFGQGPGSSYNEQFF. The CDR3 coding sequence is TGCGCCAGCAGCTTGTTCGGACAGGGTCCCGGGAGCTCCTACAATGAGCAGTTCTTC. This chain connects TRBV5-1 to TRBJ2-1, with 8 bases identical to TRBD1. CDR1 SGHRS and CDR2 YFSETQ come from the germline V gene. The J segment lost 0 bases and the V segment lost 1 base, leaving 12 bases of the junction unmatched. The CDR3 covers 19 residues.

This chain joins TRBV27 and TRBJ1-2; D possibly corresponds to TRBD1 (5 bases). Trimming removed 3 bases at V and 1 base at J, with 9 bases between. Germline-derived CDR1 and CDR2 are MNHEY and SMNVEV (reference sequence). The CDR3 sequence is 14 residues long. The CDR3 DNA follows: TGTGCCAGCAGTTTGGGGCCGATTAACTATGGCTACACCTTC. As protein: CASSLGPINYGYTF.

This chain connects TRBV5-1 to TRBJ1-1, with 7 nucleotides matching TRBD1. This CDR3 has 13 amino acids. J was trimmed by 4 bases and V by 2 bases; bases with no gene match: 2. Germline V CDR1 and CDR2: SGHRS, YFSETQ. CDR3 coding DNA: TGCGCCAGCAGCTTTAAGGGGGCCACTGAAGCTTTCTTT. This encodes CASSFKGATEAFF.

This clone occurred a few times. The rearrangement joins TRBV6-5 to TRBJ1-2, with D tentatively TRBD1 (5 bases). The CDR3 has 14 residues. Germline CDR1 and CDR2: MNHEY and SVGAGI. V dropped 3 bases and J dropped 4 bases, with 12 bases sitting between them. The CDR3 spells CASSYDSMSYGYTF. DNA of the CDR3: TGTGCCAGCAGTTATGACAGTATGAGCTATGGCTACACCTTC.

The chain has TRBV4-1 and TRBJ2-2, with D perhaps matching TRBD2 (6 bases). V dropped 7 bases and J dropped 0 bases, with 21 bases sitting between them. CDR1 and CDR2 (germline): MGHRA, YSYEKL. This CDR3 is 18 amino acids long. The CDR3 DNA sequence: TGCGCCAGCACCCTGACGGGAGAGGGCCCCCCGAACACCGGGGAGCTGTTTTTT. It encodes CASTLTGEGPPNTGELFF.

The V call is TRBV9, the J call TRBJ2-2, with D perhaps TRBD2 (5 bases). The CDR3 runs to 14 residues. Per germline, CDR1 SGDLS and CDR2 YYNGEE. Trimming took off 0 bases at V and 6 bases at J, with 9 bases between the two ends. The DNA for the CDR3 is TGTGCCAGCAGCGTAGGTTCGGGGTCCGGGGAGCTGTTTTTT. It translates to CASSVGSGSGELFF.

The gene calls are TRBV4-1 and TRBJ2-1; TRBD2 aligns across 10 bases. V shed 3 bases, J shed 2 bases, and the junction held 4 bases outside the gene matches. Germline V gene data show CDR1 as MGHRA and CDR2 as YSYEKL. The CDR3 has 16 amino acids. CDR3 bases: TGCGCCAGCAGCCACCCAAGCGGGGGGGCCTACAATGAGCAGTTCTTC. It encodes CASSHPSGGAYNEQFF.

This clone was counted a few times. The chain carries TRBV6-5 and TRBJ1-4, with unresolved D. V dropped 6 bases and J dropped 0 bases, with 11 bases sitting between them. CDR1 is MNHEY and CDR2 is SVGAGI in the germline V gene. This CDR3 comprises 15 residues. CDR3 bases: TGTGCCAGCAGCCGCGATTCTGCAACTAATGAAAAACTGTTTTTT. Its protein is CASSRDSATNEKLFF.

This chain joins TRBV5-4 and TRBJ2-7; tentatively, D is TRBD1 (5 bases). V was trimmed by 7 bases and J by 0 bases, leaving 14 bases between them. Germline assignment: CDR1 SGHNT and CDR2 YYREEE (reference sequence). This CDR3 region has 14 residues. The CDR3 loop reads CASRRTSDSYEQYF. CDR3 DNA: TGTGCCAGCCGACGGACATCCGACTCCTACGAGCAGTACTTC.

The rearrangement links TRBV7-3 to TRBJ2-1; TRBD1 agrees at 7 bases. Trimming removed 5 bases from V and 5 bases from J; junction bases left unmatched: 12. Germline loops: CDR1 SGHTA, CDR2 FQGTGA. The CDR3 extends over 16 amino acids. The CDR3 here is CASSGYGQVRHNEQFF. The CDR3 DNA is TGTGCCAGCAGCGGATACGGACAGGTGCGCCACAATGAGCAGTTCTTC.

The rearrangement joins TRBV5-1 to TRBJ1-2, with D maybe TRBD1 (6 bases). The V end was cut by 0 bases, the J end by 8 bases, with 8 bases between. Germline assignment: CDR1 SGHRS and CDR2 YFSETQ. CDR3 size: 12 residues. The CDR3 region is CASSLGTEGYTF. CDR3 bases: TGCGCCAGCAGCTTGGGGACAGAGGGCTACACCTTC.

The V call is TRBV7-9, the J call TRBJ1-2; no reliable D call. Looked up from germline, CDR1 is SEHNR and CDR2 is FQNEAQ (reference sequence). CDR3 length: 14 residues. The V end lost 1 base, the J end lost 1 base, and 7 bases lay between the germline ends. CDR3 amino acids: CASSLGGVNYGYTF. The DNA of the CDR3 is TGTGCCAGCAGCTTAGGGGGAGTTAACTATGGCTACACCTTC.